Presented here are 14 T cell receptor beta chains from one specimen sequenced in a study of human T cells and chemical hapten exposure. From the RACE reads, TCRdb called clonotypes with MiXCR, one entry per CDR3 protein. The sample has about 120,000 distinct CDR3 sequences; roughly an eighth are singletons. The time point here: patch test 1, 2 weeks after DPC sensitization. Specified treatment: therapeutic diphenylcyclopropenone sensitization with weekly scalp DPC. This material consisted of whole blood, taken in connection with sensitization to the hapten diphenylcyclopropenone (DPC). All receptors come from a man aged 18 to 29 with alopecia areata. Some clones in this sample may be carry-over from other donors' samples.

This clonotype came up many times. CDR3 bases: TGTGCCAGCAGGAATCCACAGGGGGCCGTCCCAGATACGCAGTATTTT. This codes for CASRNPQGAVPDTQYF. The V gene is TRBV7-3, the J gene TRBJ2-3; 9 bases align to TRBD1. V trimming: 6 bases; J trimming: 4 bases; junction bases outside the gene matches: 11. The CDR3 has 16 residues. The germline gives CDR1 SGHTA, CDR2 FQGTGA.

V usage is TRBV11-2 and J usage is TRBJ2-5; D unresolved. V was clipped by 3 bases and J by 3 bases, with 8 bases between them. CDR3 length equals 13 residues. CDR1 is SGHAT, CDR2 FQNNGV, per germline. CDR3 bases: TGTGCCAGCAGCTTTTCAAGAAAAGAGACCCAGTACTTC. This encodes CASSFSRKETQYF.

This clonotype was observed a few times. The gene calls are TRBV18 and TRBJ1-3; 7 nucleotides agree with TRBD1. The CDR3 is made up of 17 amino acids. CDR1 and CDR2 from the germline V gene are KGHSH and LQKENI. Trimming at V came to 3 bases and at J to 0 bases, leaving 8 bases not matched to a gene. Written as DNA, the CDR3 is TGTGCCAGCTCACCCAAGGGACAGCTTAACTCTGGAAACACCATATATTTT. Translated, it gives CASSPKGQLNSGNTIYF.

V gene TRBV3-1 combines with J gene TRBJ2-5; D remains ambiguous. The CDR3 sequence is 14 residues long. V lost 0 bases to trimming and J lost 6 bases, with 11 bases between them. The germline CDR1 and CDR2 sequences are LGHDT and YNNKEL (reference sequence). CDR3 amino acids: CASSQEVAAQTQYF. The CDR3 nucleotides read TGTGCCAGCAGCCAAGAGGTGGCGGCGCAGACCCAGTACTTC.

This clonotype has just a few counts. J is TRBJ2-5 and V is TRBV4-1; D is unresolved. Germline V CDR1 and CDR2: MGHRA, YSYEKL. The CDR3 contains 15 residues. V lost 1 base to trimming and J lost 5 bases, with 14 bases between them. Here the CDR3 DNA reads TGCGCCAGCAGCCAAGGTGCAGCAGCCGGGGAGACCCAGTACTTC. Translation: CASSQGAAAGETQYF.

The chain couples TRBV7-6 to TRBJ2-7; TRBD1 agrees at 8 bases. Germline assignment: CDR1 SGHVS and CDR2 FNYEAQ. Trimming took 5 bases from V and 2 from J; bases not matched to a gene: 8. The CDR3 spans 15 residues. This CDR3 is CASSKGGTGPYEQYF. The DNA for the CDR3 is TGTGCCAGCAGCAAAGGGGGGACAGGACCCTACGAGCAGTACTTC. The whole variable domain, remainder taken from reference TRBV7-6 and TRBJ2-7, is GAGVSQSPRYKVTKRGQDVALRCDPISGHVSLYWYRQALGQGPEFLTYFNYEAQQDKSGLPNDRFSAERPEGSISTLTIQRTEQRDSAMYRCASSKGGTGPYEQYFGPGTRLTVT.

This clonotype was seen many times. J is TRBJ2-1 and V is TRBV7-3, with D maybe TRBD1 (6 bases). The CDR3 is 13 residues long. V gave up 5 bases and J gave up 7 bases, with 12 bases separating them. The germline CDR1 and CDR2 sequences are SGHTA and FQGTGA. CDR3 residues: CASSPQQGNEQFF. The CDR3 DNA reads as TGTGCCAGCAGCCCTCAACAGGGTAATGAGCAGTTCTTC.

This clonotype was counted between two and nine times. The chain combines TRBV18 with TRBJ1-1; D is unclear. The germline V and J ends were trimmed by 2 bases and 1 base, with 8 bases remaining between them. Germline assignment: CDR1 KGHSH and CDR2 LQKENI. CDR3 length: 14 residues. CDR3 region: CASSPNPTNTEAFF. DNA for the CDR3: TGTGCCAGCTCACCAAACCCGACGAACACTGAAGCTTTCTTT.

The chain combines TRBV3-1 with TRBJ2-2; maybe TRBD1 (5 bases). The V gene lost 2 bases and the J gene lost 8 bases, with 15 bases spanning the gap. The V gene's germline CDR1 is LGHDT and CDR2 YNNKEL (reference sequence). The CDR3 consists of 15 residues. CDR3 region: CASSQIPGKEGELFF. In DNA form, the CDR3 reads TGTGCCAGCAGCCAAATACCAGGGAAAGAAGGGGAGCTGTTTTTT.

This clonotype was found a few times. The J gene is TRBJ2-1, the V gene TRBV14, with D perhaps TRBD2 (6 bases). Germline V gene data show CDR1 as SGHDN and CDR2 as FVKESK. Trimming cost V 0 bases and J 10 bases, with 16 bases left between them. There are 15 residues in the CDR3. The CDR3 loop reads CASSQERQSAGEQFF. For the CDR3, the DNA is TGTGCCAGCAGCCAAGAAAGACAGTCTGCGGGGGAGCAGTTCTTC.

In its sample, this clonotype was seen many times. This chain's CDR3 is CASSKEVVAGANVLTF. CDR3 DNA: TGTGCCAGCAGCAAAGAAGTCGTGGCCGGGGCCAACGTCCTGACTTTC. The chain has TRBV21-1 and TRBJ2-6. TRBV21-1 is annotated as a pseudogene. The CDR3 length is 16 residues.

The chain has TRBV20-1 and TRBJ2-3; 7 bases are shared with TRBD2. CDR3 length: 13 residues. V trimming: 5 bases; J trimming: 1 base; junction bases outside the gene matches: 3. Germline lookup yields CDR1 DFQATT and CDR2 SNEGSKA (reference sequence). The CDR3 is CSAGLAGTDTQYF. CDR3 sequence (DNA): TGCAGTGCTGGGCTAGCGGGCACAGATACGCAGTATTTT.

The V and J genes are TRBV4-2 and TRBJ2-2; 7 bases fit TRBD2. CDR3 length: 15 residues. Germline CDR1 LGHNA, CDR2 YNFKEQ. J was trimmed by 5 bases and V by 0 bases; bases with no gene match: 3. CDR3 coding DNA: TGTGCCAGCAGCCAAGATCGTAGCGGGACCGGGGAGCTGTTTTTT. Protein sequence: CASSQDRSGTGELFF.

This chain connects TRBV10-2 to TRBJ2-3, with D unresolved. Trimming took off 0 bases at V and 3 bases at J, with 10 bases between the two ends. The CDR3 extends over 15 amino acids. Germline CDR1 WSHSY, CDR2 SAAADI. CDR3 nucleotide sequence: TGCGCCAGCAGTGAGTCCTGGAGTGGAACAGATACGCAGTATTTT. Its translation: CASSESWSGTDTQYF.